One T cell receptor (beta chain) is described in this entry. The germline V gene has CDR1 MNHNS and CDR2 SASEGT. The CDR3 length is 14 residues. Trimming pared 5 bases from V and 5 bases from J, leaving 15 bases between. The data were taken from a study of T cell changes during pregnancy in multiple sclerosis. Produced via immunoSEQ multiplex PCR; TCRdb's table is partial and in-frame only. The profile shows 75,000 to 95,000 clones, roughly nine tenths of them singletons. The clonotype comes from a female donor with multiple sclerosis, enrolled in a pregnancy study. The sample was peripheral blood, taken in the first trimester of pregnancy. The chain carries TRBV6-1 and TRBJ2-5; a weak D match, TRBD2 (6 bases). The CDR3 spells CASSTLANRETQYF. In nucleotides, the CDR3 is TGTGCCAGCAGTACGCTAGCGAACCGGGAGACCCAGTACTTC.